One and the same sample provided the 30 T cell receptor beta chains below, sequenced in a study of blood T cell repertoires in COVID-19. Some clones are missing from TCRdb's copy, which holds only in-frame ones; the method was immunoSEQ multiplex PCR. The table has around 150,000 clones, 75% to 90% seen once. Sequenced: PBMCs or T cells enriched from blood (not recorded which). The receptors derive from a woman aged 60-75 years who had recovered from COVID-19.

The chain employs TRBV21-1 and TRBJ1-6; TRBD1 was called by the table and not checked on the DNA. TRBV21-1 is a listed pseudogene. The length of the CDR3 is 16 residues. CDR3 coding DNA: TGTGCCAGCAGCAAAAGCTGGCACAGGAGTAATTCACCCCTCCACTTT. This sequence encodes CASSKSWHRSNSPLHF.

The chain links TRBV7-9 to TRBJ2-3, with D tentatively TRBD2 (6 bases). Trimming cost V 5 bases and J 6 bases, with 18 bases left between them. The CDR3 length is 15 residues. Per germline, CDR1 SEHNR and CDR2 FQNEAQ (reference sequence). The CDR3 here is CASSPTRLGADTQYF. The CDR3 coding sequence is TGTGCCAGCAGCCCAACCAGACTAGGAGCGGATACGCAGTATTTT.

The rearrangement uses TRBV30 and TRBJ1-2; D is perhaps TRBD1 (5 bases). Germline V CDR1 and CDR2: GTSNPN, SVGIG (reference sequence). V was cut by 2 bases and J by 2 bases, with 9 bases left in between. The CDR3 runs to 13 residues. CDR3 DNA sequence: TGTGCCTGGAGTCCGGACAAGAACTATGGCTACACCTTC. Its translation: CAWSPDKNYGYTF. The variable domain in full, with the rest retrieved from reference TRBV30 and TRBJ1-2, is SQTIHQWPATLVQPVGSPLSLECTVEGTSNPNLYWYRQAAGRGLQLLFYSVGIGQISSEVPQNLSASRPQDRQFILSSKKLLLSDSGFYLCAWSPDKNYGYTFGSGTRLTVV.

V gene TRBV5-6 combines with J gene TRBJ1-1; D is undetermined. V lost 0 bases and J 7 bases, leaving 7 bases between the germline ends. The germline gives CDR1 SGHDT, CDR2 YYEEEE. CDR3 length equals 12 residues. DNA of the CDR3: TGTGCCAGCAGCTTGGCCGGTATTGAAGCTTTCTTT. It codes for CASSLAGIEAFF. Full variable domain (rest looked up from reference TRBV5-6 and TRBJ1-1): DAGVTQSPTHLIKTRGQQVTLRCSPKSGHDTVSWYQQALGQGPQFIFQYYEEEERQRGNFPDRFSGHQFPNYSSELNVNALLLGDSALYLCASSLAGIEAFFGQGTRLTVV.

V gene TRBV19 combines with J gene TRBJ2-7, with TRBD2 matching 10 bases. The germline gives CDR1 LNHDA, CDR2 SQIVND (reference sequence). The CDR3 has 15 amino acids. Losses at the gene ends were 10 bases for V and 1 base for J; bases not matched to a gene: 10. CDR3 nucleotide sequence: TGTGCCACCGAATCGTATAGCGGGGGGTCCTACGAGCAGTACTTC. This sequence encodes CATESYSGGSYEQYF.

The chain joins TRBV29-1 to TRBJ1-3; 7 nucleotides agree with TRBD1. CDR3 size: 15 residues. V was pared by 4 bases and J by 0 bases, with 6 bases of the junction left unmatched. The germline V gene has CDR1 SQVTM and CDR2 ANQGSEA. The CDR3 DNA is TGCAGCGTTGCGGGACAGCCACTCTCTGGAAACACCATATATTTT. Residues: CSVAGQPLSGNTIYF.

This clone was detected only once. The CDR3 DNA follows: TGTGCCAGCAGTGAAGCCCGTGCCCGGGACTATGGCTACACCTTC. Translated, it gives CASSEARARDYGYTF. The rearrangement links TRBV6-1 to TRBJ1-2; the D is unclear. V was clipped by 0 bases and J by 3 bases, with 11 bases between them. This CDR3 is built from 15 residues. The germline V gene has CDR1 MNHNS and CDR2 SASEGT.

The V and J genes are TRBV7-9 and TRBJ1-2; D gene unclear. Trimming took 7 bases from V and 6 from J, leaving 15 bases between them. This CDR3 has 13 amino acids. Germline V lookup: CDR1 SEHNR, CDR2 FQNEAQ (reference sequence). CDR3 in DNA: TGTGCCAGCACCCCCCGGGAGCCTAATGGCTACACCTTC. This gives the protein CASTPREPNGYTF.

V gene TRBV6-5 combines with J gene TRBJ1-1; TRBD1 aligns across 7 bases. The CDR3 runs 15 residues. In germline, CDR1 is MNHEY, CDR2 SVGAGI. V was clipped by 4 bases and J by 7 bases; unmatched bases: 12. In DNA form, the CDR3 reads TGTGCCAGCAGTTTCGACTCGTCCAGGGGGAATGAAGCTTTCTTT. Protein sequence: CASSFDSSRGNEAFF.

This clone was observed a few times. The CDR3 is CASGGRTANTGELFF. The CDR3 nucleotides are TGTGCCAGCGGGGGCCGGACTGCGAACACCGGGGAGCTGTTTTTT. The chain combines TRBV2 with TRBJ2-2; a weak D match, TRBD1 (6 bases). From germline, CDR1 is SNHLY and CDR2 FYNNEI. This CDR3 contains 15 residues. The ends were cut back, 8 bases at V and 0 bases at J, with 13 bases in the middle.

V is TRBV5-1 and J is TRBJ1-6, with 11 bases that match TRBD1. The CDR3 totals 16 residues. Germline CDR1 reads SGHRS; CDR2 reads YFSETQ. Trimming at V came to 2 bases and at J to 9 bases, leaving 7 bases not matched to a gene. As DNA, the CDR3 is TGCGCCAGCAGCTTTTCTCAGGGGACAGGGGGTTCACCCCTCCACTTT. Translation gives CASSFSQGTGGSPLHF. The variable domain in full, with the rest retrieved from reference TRBV5-1 and TRBJ1-6, is KAGVTQTPRYLIKTRGQQVTLSCSPISGHRSVSWYQQTPGQGLQFLFEYFSETQRNKGNFPGRFSGRQFSNSRSEMNVSTLELGDSALYLCASSFSQGTGGSPLHFGNGTRLTVT.

The gene calls are TRBV27 and TRBJ2-7; TRBD1 is a possible D gene (6 bases). From germline, CDR1 is MNHEY and CDR2 SMNVEV (reference sequence). The V gene lost 8 bases and the J gene lost 2 bases, with 16 bases spanning the gap. This CDR3 region has 14 residues. The CDR3 region has the DNA TGTGCCAGCTCCGCCCACAACAGGGCCTACGAGCAGTACTTC. This codes for CASSAHNRAYEQYF.

The chain joins TRBV10-3 to TRBJ2-7; D uncertain. This CDR3 is 12 amino acids long. V shed 4 bases and J shed 6 bases, with 10 bases lying between them. Per germline, CDR1 ENHRY and CDR2 SYGVKD. The CDR3 DNA reads TGTGCCATCAGTGCTCTTGACTCCGAGCAGTACTTC. It codes for CAISALDSEQYF.

This chain connects TRBV9 to TRBJ1-1, with D hard to call. CDR1 and CDR2 from the germline V gene are SGDLS and YYNGEE. Trimming shortened V by 0 bases and J by 2 bases, and 14 bases separated the two germline ends. There are 16 residues in the CDR3. The CDR3 sequence is CASSVAPTGVNTEAFF. The CDR3, as DNA: TGTGCCAGCAGCGTAGCTCCCACGGGAGTAAACACTGAAGCTTTCTTT.

The gene calls are TRBV18 and TRBJ1-2, with 8 bases fitting TRBD1. The V gene's germline CDR1 is KGHSH and CDR2 LQKENI. V lost 1 base and J lost 4; bases outside the gene matches: 5. This CDR3 has 15 residues. DNA for the CDR3: TGTGCCAGCTCACCACTGGACAGGGAGGCCTATGGCTACACCTTC. It codes for CASSPLDREAYGYTF. The full variable domain, completed using reference TRBV18 and TRBJ1-2, is NAGVMQNPRHLVRRRGQEARLRCSPMKGHSHVYWYRQLPEEGLKFMVYLQKENIIDESGMPKERFSAEFPKEGPSILRIQQVVRGDSAAYFCASSPLDREAYGYTFGSGTRLTVV.

The V and J genes are TRBV9 and TRBJ2-3; TRBD1 agrees at 10 bases. The germline CDR1 and CDR2 sequences are SGDLS and YYNGEE. The CDR3 consists of 18 residues. V shed 3 bases, J shed 0 bases, and the junction held 10 bases outside the gene matches. This chain's CDR3 is CASSGRDRGVGSTDTQYF. The DNA for the CDR3 is TGTGCCAGCAGCGGCCGGGACAGGGGTGTGGGTAGCACAGATACGCAGTATTTT.

V usage is TRBV7-2 and J usage is TRBJ2-2, with 9 bases that match TRBD1. This CDR3 contains 15 residues. CDR1 is SGHTA and CDR2 is FQGNSA in the germline V gene. The V gene end was trimmed by 4 bases and the J gene end by 6 bases; junction bases not matched to a gene: 6. CDR3 in amino acids: CASSSGQGTSGELFF. Written as DNA, the CDR3 is TGTGCCAGCAGCTCTGGACAGGGGACCTCCGGGGAGCTGTTTTTT.

J is TRBJ1-3 and V is TRBV10-3; possibly TRBD1 for D (6 bases). The CDR3 loop spans 15 amino acids. Trimming removed 4 bases from V and 1 base from J, with 11 bases in between. Germline V gene lookup returns CDR1 ENHRY and CDR2 SYGVKD. Here the CDR3 reads CAISATGRSGNTIYF. In nucleotides, the CDR3 is TGTGCCATCAGTGCCACAGGGCGGTCTGGAAACACCATATATTTT.

V gene TRBV27 combines with J gene TRBJ1-3; 8 positions match TRBD1. Germline assignment: CDR1 MNHEY and CDR2 SMNVEV (reference sequence). The CDR3 has 14 residues. V gave up 4 bases and J gave up 2 bases; unmatched junction bases: 1. The CDR3 DNA sequence: TGTGCCAGCAGTTCGGACAGGGCTGGAAACACCATATATTTT. As protein: CASSSDRAGNTIYF.

This chain links TRBV6-6 with TRBJ1-3; no firm D call. Germline V lookup: CDR1 MNHNY, CDR2 SVGAGI (reference sequence). The ends were cut back, 6 bases at V and 13 bases at J, with 13 bases in the middle. The CDR3 extends over 11 amino acids. The CDR3 DNA is TGTGCCAGCAGCCCTGACCGGGAAATATATTTT. This translates into CASSPDREIYF.

The rearrangement links TRBV30 to TRBJ2-5, with D perhaps TRBD2 (5 bases). The CDR3 covers 14 residues. The germline V and J ends were trimmed by 2 bases and 5 bases, with 15 bases remaining between them. Looked up from germline, CDR1 is GTSNPN and CDR2 is SVGIG (reference sequence). As DNA, the CDR3 is TGTGCCTGGAGTTCAGGTGCGGGTTATGAGACCCAGTACTTC. Protein: CAWSSGAGYETQYF.

The J gene is TRBJ1-5, the V gene TRBV11-2, with 9 bases identical to TRBD1. V gave up 5 bases and J gave up 5 bases; unmatched junction bases: 10. The germline V gene encodes CDR1 SGHAT and CDR2 FQNNGV. CDR3 size: 16 residues. The CDR3 nucleotides are TGTGCCAGCAGCGTACCGGGACAGGGCACCCATCAGCCCCAGCATTTT. Protein: CASSVPGQGTHQPQHF.

This clone was observed a single time. The chain couples TRBV15 to TRBJ2-7; possible D gene TRBD2, 7 bases. The germline V gene has CDR1 LNHNV and CDR2 YYDKDF (reference sequence). V lost 0 bases and J 2 bases, leaving 11 bases between the germline ends. The CDR3 contains 15 residues. The CDR3 spells CATSRDRGAPYEQYF. The CDR3 DNA reads TGTGCCACCAGCAGAGATCGGGGGGCCCCCTACGAGCAGTACTTC.

The chain combines TRBV6-1 with TRBJ1-2; D is undetermined. The germline gives CDR1 MNHNS, CDR2 SASEGT. V was pared by 0 bases and J by 8 bases, with 13 bases between. The CDR3 length is 14 residues. Here the CDR3 reads CASSEAYRGGGYTF. The CDR3 bases are TGTGCCAGCAGTGAAGCATACAGAGGAGGGGGCTACACCTTC.

The chain uses TRBV9 and TRBJ1-6; TRBD1 aligns across 11 bases. Germline CDR1 and CDR2: SGDLS and YYNGEE. This CDR3 contains 14 residues. The V gene end was trimmed by 3 bases and the J gene end by 13 bases; junction bases not matched to a gene: 6. The CDR3 protein is CASSGTGGPVPLHF. In DNA, the CDR3 is TGTGCCAGCAGCGGGACAGGGGGCCCCGTGCCCCTCCACTTT.

This clone showed up many times. The CDR3 DNA reads TGTGCCAGCAGTGTCAAAACCTACGAGCAGTACTTC. Its translation is CASSVKTYEQYF. The rearrangement uses TRBV2 and TRBJ2-7; D ambiguous. V was shortened by 4 bases and J by 2 bases, with 6 bases between the two germline ends. This CDR3 is built from 12 residues. Looked up from germline, CDR1 is SNHLY and CDR2 is FYNNEI.

The CDR3 nucleotides are TGCGCCAGCAGCTTTGATAAGCCCCCCTACGAGCAGTACTTC. This codes for CASSFDKPPYEQYF. The chain recombines TRBV5-1 with TRBJ2-7; D call uncertain. CDR1 is SGHRS and CDR2 is YFSETQ in the germline V gene. The CDR3 is 14 amino acids. Trimming left V 2 bases short and J 2 bases short, with 11 bases between. The full variable domain, its missing parts supplied by reference TRBV5-1 and TRBJ2-7, is KAGVTQTPRYLIKTRGQQVTLSCSPISGHRSVSWYQQTPGQGLQFLFEYFSETQRNKGNFPGRFSGRQFSNSRSEMNVSTLELGDSALYLCASSFDKPPYEQYFGPGTRLTVT.

A few counts support this clone. This sequence joins TRBV6-5 and TRBJ1-2; D gene ambiguous. Per germline, CDR1 MNHEY and CDR2 SVGAGI. Trimming left V 7 bases short and J 4 bases short, with 13 bases between. The CDR3 spans 13 residues. The CDR3: CASTAAPGYGYTF. CDR3 coding DNA: TGTGCCAGCACGGCGGCCCCTGGCTATGGCTACACCTTC.

The V and J genes are TRBV3-1 (or the pseudogene TRBV3-2) and TRBJ2-2, with TRBD1 matching over 7 bases. J gave up 1 base and V 6 bases, and 2 bases lay outside the gene matches. The CDR3 contains 14 residues. The V gene's germline CDR1 is LGHDT and CDR2 YNNKEL (reference sequence). The CDR3 region is CASRRQGNTGELFF. CDR3 bases: TGTGCCAGCAGACGACAGGGGAACACCGGGGAGCTGTTTTTT.

The J gene is TRBJ2-3, the V gene TRBV5-1; 12 bases fit TRBD2. The CDR3 has 16 residues. With 3 bases clipped from V and 4 bases from J, the junction kept 6 bases outside the gene matches. Germline V CDR1 and CDR2: SGHRS, YFSETQ. The CDR3 spells CASSWGTSGRSDTQYF. DNA for the CDR3: TGCGCCAGCAGCTGGGGGACTAGCGGGCGTTCAGATACGCAGTATTTT.